These T cell receptor beta chains were read from a single sample in a study of T cell changes during pregnancy in multiple sclerosis. The protocol was immunoSEQ multiplex PCR, while the TCRdb copy is restricted to in-frame clones and leaves out a portion. The repertoire holds tens of thousands of clones, with about 91% as singletons. The sequenced sample was CD4+ T cells from peripheral blood mononuclear cells, obtained in the second trimester of pregnancy. The source is a female donor in good health, enrolled as a control in a pregnancy study. CDR3s leave out the opening cysteine and the closing phenylalanine or tryptophan. Fields, in order: V gene, CDR3 length, J gene, CDR3 protein.

v_gene: TRBV7-2
len: 14
j_gene: TRBJ1-5
CDR3aa: ASSVEGWGSNQPQH

v_gene: TRBV28
len: 9
j_gene: TRBJ2-4
CDR3aa: ATRGVDIQY

v_gene: TRBV28
len: 13
j_gene: .
CDR3aa: ASRERQGWSYEQY

v_gene: TRBV27
len: 13
j_gene: TRBJ1-1
CDR3aa: ASSWRGRGPTEAF

v_gene: TRBV9
len: 11
j_gene: TRBJ1-3
CDR3aa: ASSVVTGDTIY

v_gene: TRBV18
len: 15
j_gene: TRBJ2-7
CDR3aa: ASSPIPQAGRLDEQY

v_gene: TRBV5-1
len: 13
j_gene: TRBJ2-7
CDR3aa: ASRRGLAGNYEQY

v_gene: TRBV7-7
len: 13
j_gene: TRBJ2-5
CDR3aa: ASGSDPGSVETQY

v_gene: TRBV18
len: 13
j_gene: TRBJ1-1
CDR3aa: ASSPLRSAGTEAF

v_gene: TRBV7-3
len: 15
j_gene: TRBJ2-7
CDR3aa: ASSLWTSGGIFARQY

v_gene: TRBV7-2
len: 13
j_gene: TRBJ1-2
CDR3aa: ASSLAGQGNYGYT

v_gene: TRBV30
len: 14
j_gene: TRBJ2-6
CDR3aa: AWSYSRNSGANVLT

v_gene: TRBV6-5
len: 11
j_gene: TRBJ2-1
CDR3aa: ASSYGAGGEQF

v_gene: TRBV27
len: 13
j_gene: TRBJ2-1
CDR3aa: ASSLKVGGYNEQF

v_gene: TRBV2
len: 13
j_gene: TRBJ2-3
CDR3aa: ASSRLAGGTDTQY

v_gene: TRBV21-1
len: 14
j_gene: TRBJ1-5
CDR3aa: ASRDGGPYSNQPQH

v_gene: TRBV15
len: 11
j_gene: TRBJ2-5
CDR3aa: ATSRAGGETQY

v_gene: TRBV27
len: 13
j_gene: TRBJ1-2
CDR3aa: ASSLFRGSDYGYT

v_gene: TRBV5-4
len: 13
j_gene: TRBJ1-4
CDR3aa: ASSQTTGSNEKLF

v_gene: TRBV5-5
len: 11
j_gene: TRBJ2-7
CDR3aa: ASSLAPILEQY

v_gene: TRBV4-1
len: 14
j_gene: TRBJ2-1
CDR3aa: ASRGVLDRGYNEQF

v_gene: TRBV19
len: 14
j_gene: TRBJ2-1
CDR3aa: ASSHRLAGRYNEQF

v_gene: TRBV29-1
len: 15
j_gene: TRBJ2-2
CDR3aa: SVRGLGFGKNTGELF

v_gene: TRBV28
len: 10
j_gene: TRBJ2-2
CDR3aa: AGTANTGELF

v_gene: TRBV10-1
len: 15
j_gene: TRBJ2-1
CDR3aa: ASTKGTSDRSYNEQF

v_gene: TRBV7-3
len: 11
j_gene: TRBJ2-7
CDR3aa: ASSPGGHYEQY

v_gene: TRBV5-1
len: 13
j_gene: TRBJ2-1
CDR3aa: ASSPAPPRGNEQF

v_gene: TRBV10-3
len: 11
j_gene: TRBJ1-6
CDR3aa: AISEKPGQLLH

v_gene: TRBV30
len: 12
j_gene: TRBJ1-1
CDR3aa: AWSLTGQGTEAF

v_gene: TRBV20-1
len: 9
j_gene: TRBJ2-1
CDR3aa: SARMADEQF

v_gene: TRBV11-2
len: 12
j_gene: TRBJ1-1
CDR3aa: ASSLAQVNTEAF

v_gene: TRBV4-2
len: 14
j_gene: TRBJ2-5
CDR3aa: ASSQASGGEGETQY

v_gene: TRBV2
len: 9
j_gene: TRBJ1-2
CDR3aa: ASTPFYGYT

v_gene: TRBV10-2
len: 11
j_gene: TRBJ1-2
CDR3aa: ASSEDTNYGYT

v_gene: TRBV29-1
len: 11
j_gene: TRBJ1-5
CDR3aa: SVAGGAFQPQH

v_gene: TRBV28
len: 14
j_gene: TRBJ2-2
CDR3aa: ASSSPGTGVVGELF

v_gene: TRBV9
len: 14
j_gene: TRBJ2-1
CDR3aa: ASSAPGALGYNEQF

v_gene: TRBV30
len: 13
j_gene: TRBJ2-1
CDR3aa: AWTAGGLLGNEQF

v_gene: TRBV5-4
len: 10
j_gene: TRBJ1-5
CDR3aa: ASSLDNQPQH

v_gene: TRBV4-1
len: 14
j_gene: TRBJ2-5
CDR3aa: ASSQTAGRGGETQY